Here is one T cell receptor beta chain with its context. The antigen is undetermined. The CDR3 totals 14 residues. V gave up 1 base and J gave up 5 bases, with 12 bases separating them. CDR1 is SGHTS, CDR2 YDEGEE, per germline. Assay used: immunoSEQ multiplex PCR; TCRdb lists only in-frame clones, some missing. This table holds fewer than 200,000 clones, over 80% found once. The data are from a study of shared clonotypes between healthy human individuals. Findings of the study overall: Clonotypes not shared had lower generation probabilities than those common to all four donors.

The chain joins TRBV5-8 to TRBJ1-1; unclear D gene. The source of this sequence is a woman in her 30s in good health. Sequencing was done on a sample of naive CD4+ T cells sorted from blood. Subset noted: CD45RA+ positively selected. The CDR3 DNA reads as TGTGCCAGCAGCTTGAAAGGGTCGGGTACTGAAGCTTTCTTT. Translation gives CASSLKGSGTEAFF.